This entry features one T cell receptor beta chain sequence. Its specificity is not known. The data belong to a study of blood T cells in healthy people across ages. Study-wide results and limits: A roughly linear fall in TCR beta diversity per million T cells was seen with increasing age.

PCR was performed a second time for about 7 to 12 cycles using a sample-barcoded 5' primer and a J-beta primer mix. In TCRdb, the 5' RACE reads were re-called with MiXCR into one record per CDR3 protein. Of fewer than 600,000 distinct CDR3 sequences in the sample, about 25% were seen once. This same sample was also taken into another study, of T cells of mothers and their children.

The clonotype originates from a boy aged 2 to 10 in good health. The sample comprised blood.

Written as DNA, the CDR3 is TGTGCCATCGCGGCGGGGGGAAACCTAAATGAGCAGTTCTTC. Residues: CAIAAGGNLNEQFF. The gene calls are TRBV10-3 and TRBJ2-5; 8 bases line up with TRBD2. The end of the DNA aligns better with TRBJ2-1, so the J call may be wrong. Germline assignment: CDR1 ENHRY and CDR2 SYGVKD. CDR3 length: 14 residues.